Shown below are 7 T cell receptor beta chains from a single sample sequenced in a study of T cells in Graves' hyperthyroidism and ophthalmopathy. RNA transcripts yielded amplified TCR beta CDR3 regions. HTBI primers were the set used in a first-round RT-PCR of the TCR CDR3. TCRdb reprocessed the multiplex PCR reads via MiXCR and lists one record per CDR3 protein. The sample has over 450,000 distinct CDR3 sequences; roughly 14% are singletons. The sample was blood. These receptors all stem from a woman under 30 with Graves' hyperthyroidism.

This clonotype was counted many times. The chain employs TRBV30 and TRBJ1-5; D is unresolved. The CDR3 totals 14 residues. CDR1 GTSNPN and CDR2 SVGIG come from the germline V gene (reference sequence). V shed 0 bases and J shed 0 bases, with 6 bases lying between them. The CDR3 sequence: CAWSVVDSNQPQHF. In DNA form, the CDR3 reads TGTGCCTGGAGTGTAGTTGATAGCAATCAGCCCCAGCATTTT.

This chain joins TRBV2 and TRBJ2-5; TRBD1 matches at 7 bases. The CDR3 is made up of 15 amino acids. Germline-derived CDR1 and CDR2 are SNHLY and FYNNEI. Trimming cost V 6 bases and J 4 bases; bases outside gene matches: 11. CDR3 nucleotide sequence: TGTGCCAGCAGCCCCTCTGACAGGGTGGGAGAGACCCAGTACTTC. Amino acids: CASSPSDRVGETQYF.

This clonotype was detected a few times. The chain couples TRBV7-3 to TRBJ2-1, with D unresolved. Trimming pared 4 bases from V and 8 bases from J, leaving 9 bases between. The CDR3 is 12 amino acids. The germline gives CDR1 SGHTA, CDR2 FQGTGA. The chain's CDR3 is CASSSTPHEQFF. As DNA, the CDR3 is TGTGCCAGCAGCTCCACCCCCCATGAGCAGTTCTTC. Full variable domain (outside the CDR3, taken from reference TRBV7-3 and TRBJ2-1): GAGVSQTPSNKVTEKGKYVELRCDPISGHTALYWYRQSLGQGPEFLIYFQGTGAADDSGLPNDRFFAVRPEGSVSTLKIQRTERGDSAVYLCASSSTPHEQFFGPGTRLTVL.

This clonotype was seen only a few times. V usage is TRBV19 and J usage is TRBJ1-2; 9 positions agree with TRBD1. Trimming at V came to 7 bases and at J to 5 bases, leaving 11 bases not matched to a gene. This CDR3 comprises 15 residues. Per the germline V gene, CDR1 is LNHDA and CDR2 is SQIVND (reference sequence). The DNA of the CDR3 is TGTGCCAGTAATACACAGGGGGCTGCGACTTATGGCTACACCTTC. This encodes CASNTQGAATYGYTF.

This clonotype was counted at least ten times. This chain connects TRBV2 to TRBJ2-5; D uncertain. This CDR3 has 15 residues. Germline CDR1 reads SNHLY; CDR2 reads FYNNEI. Trimming removed 3 bases at V and 3 bases at J, with 14 bases between. CDR3 coding DNA: TGTGCCAGCAGTGATATCGGGCAGACCAAAGAGACCCAGTACTTC. Its protein is CASSDIGQTKETQYF.

This clonotype was recorded many times. CDR3 protein: CASSLDVTDTQYF. For the CDR3, the DNA is TGCGCCAGCAGCTTGGATGTAACAGATACGCAGTATTTT. The rearrangement uses TRBV5-1 and TRBJ2-3, with no clear D. Trimming cost V 0 bases and J 3 bases, with 5 bases left between them. The CDR3 length is 13 residues. Per germline, CDR1 SGHRS and CDR2 YFSETQ.

This clonotype was seen at least ten times. The rearrangement uses TRBV2 and TRBJ2-3; weak D call: TRBD1 (5 bases). The CDR3 consists of 14 residues. Germline CDR1 and CDR2: SNHLY and FYNNEI. Trimming took 7 bases from V and 4 from J, leaving 15 bases between them. The CDR3 spells CASTRSRGPDTQYF. CDR3 coding DNA: TGTGCCAGCACCCGGTCAAGGGGTCCAGATACGCAGTATTTT.